These 17 T cell receptor beta chains came from one sample sequenced in a study of blood T cells in healthy people across ages. Then a second PCR, running roughly 6 to 12 cycles, was carried out with a sample-barcoded 5' primer and a J-beta primer mix. MiXCR was run by TCRdb on the 5' RACE reads, yielding one entry per CDR3 protein. The sample contains 800,000 to 950,000 distinct CDR3 sequences, about 44% of which appear only once. Sequenced input: blood. Receptors were obtained from a man aged 25-45 years in good health.

This clonotype appeared a few times. V is TRBV7-9 and J is TRBJ2-7, with 12 nucleotides matching TRBD2. Per germline, CDR1 SEHNR and CDR2 FQNEAQ (reference sequence). V was clipped by 6 bases and J by 3 bases; unmatched bases: 3. CDR3 length: 14 amino acids. The CDR3 protein is CASRSTSGGYEQYF. The CDR3 coding sequence is TGTGCCAGCAGATCGACTAGCGGGGGCTACGAGCAGTACTTC.

CDR3 sequence reads: CASRGTGGVAEAFF. The CDR3 DNA follows: TGTGCCAGCAGGGGGACAGGGGGAGTGGCTGAAGCTTTCTTT. The genes are TRBV2 and TRBJ1-1, with TRBD1 identical over 11 bases. Germline V gene data show CDR1 as SNHLY and CDR2 as FYNNEI. CDR3 length: 14 residues. J gave up 6 bases and V 6 bases, and 6 bases lay outside the gene matches.

A few counts support this clonotype. The chain carries TRBV28 and TRBJ2-7; 8 bases map to TRBD1. V lost 5 bases and J lost 0; bases outside the gene matches: 12. In germline, CDR1 is MDHEN, CDR2 SYDVKM. The CDR3 contains 17 residues. In DNA, the CDR3 is TGTGCCAGCAGTATGCTCCGGGACAGGTTCAGCTCCTACGAGCAGTACTTC. Protein product: CASSMLRDRFSSYEQYF.

The J gene is TRBJ2-1, the V gene TRBV20-1; 7 bases are shared with TRBD1. The CDR3 loop spans 14 amino acids. CDR1 is DFQATT, CDR2 SNEGSKA, per germline (reference sequence). The V segment lost 4 bases and the J segment 6 bases; nucleotides outside the gene matches: 9. CDR3 region: CSATKGAAVNEQFF. CDR3 in DNA: TGCAGTGCTACTAAGGGGGCGGCGGTCAATGAGCAGTTCTTC.

This clonotype was counted only a few times. This chain uses TRBV11-3 with TRBJ2-2; a weak D match, TRBD2 (6 bases). This CDR3 spans 16 amino acids. The germline V gene encodes CDR1 SGHNT and CDR2 YENEEA. V shed 7 bases and J shed 1 base, with 16 bases lying between them. This CDR3 is CASTAGGGVNTGELFF. The CDR3 nucleotides read TGTGCCAGCACCGCCGGGGGAGGCGTGAACACCGGGGAGCTGTTTTTT.

The chain uses TRBV5-6 and TRBJ2-3, with 13 nucleotides matching TRBD2. Germline V CDR1 and CDR2: SGHDT, YYEEEE. The CDR3 spans 16 residues. V was clipped by 1 base and J by 7 bases; unmatched bases: 6. The CDR3 is CASSLTSGGAVYTQYF. The DNA of the CDR3 is TGTGCCAGCAGCTTGACTAGCGGGGGGGCGGTGTATACGCAGTATTTT.

The V gene is TRBV4-1, the J gene TRBJ2-1, with 9 bases identical to TRBD1. Germline assignment: CDR1 MGHRA and CDR2 YSYEKL. The CDR3 consists of 15 residues. V was pared by 6 bases and J by 1 base, with 4 bases of the junction left unmatched. CDR3 sequence (DNA): TGCGCCAGCAGGGGGACAGGGTTATCCTACAATGAGCAGTTCTTC. Amino acids: CASRGTGLSYNEQFF.

The rearrangement uses TRBV4-1 and TRBJ2-1; maybe TRBD2 (6 bases). Trimming left V 4 bases short and J 4 bases short, with 17 bases between. Per the germline V gene, CDR1 is MGHRA and CDR2 is YSYEKL. The CDR3 sequence is 16 residues long. The CDR3 DNA follows: TGCGCCAGCAGCCCACCGGGAGAACTATCTTACAATGAGCAGTTCTTC. This translates into CASSPPGELSYNEQFF.

In the case of this clonotype: A much larger clonotype is one base distant, so this may be a read error. The chain carries TRBV11-1 and TRBJ2-5, with D perhaps TRBD1 (6 bases). The DNA end lines up better with TRBJ2-1; the J call may be wrong. This CDR3 is built from 15 residues. Germline lookup yields CDR1 SGHAT and CDR2 FQDESV (reference sequence). The CDR3 bases are TGTGCCAGCAGCTTTAGTAGGGGGTACCAAGAGACCCAGTTCTTC. It codes for CASSFSRGYQETQFF.

This clonotype was counted only a few times. This chain connects TRBV29-1 to TRBJ2-7; tentative D call: TRBD1 (6 bases). The germline V gene has CDR1 SQVTM and CDR2 ANQGSEA. V lost 4 bases and J lost 5, with 12 bases in between. This CDR3 is 12 amino acids long. The CDR3 loop is CSVALNRDEQYF. CDR3 DNA: TGCAGCGTTGCTCTAAACAGGGACGAGCAGTACTTC.

The V call is TRBV3-1, the J call TRBJ1-2; D is ambiguous. The CDR3 has 16 amino acids. CDR1 is LGHDT, CDR2 YNNKEL, per germline (reference sequence). V was trimmed by 0 bases and J by 1 base, leaving 12 bases between them. The CDR3 DNA sequence: TGTGCCAGCAGCCAAGACCTTTCCACCCTTAACTATGGCTACACCTTC. It codes for CASSQDLSTLNYGYTF.

Only one count was recorded for this clonotype. J is TRBJ2-2 and V is TRBV6-5; 12 bases line up with TRBD2. CDR3 length equals 17 residues. The trim removed 4 bases at V and 6 bases at J, leaving 9 bases unmatched. CDR1 and CDR2 (germline): MNHEY, SVGAGI. The CDR3 loop is CASSFPRLAGGSGELFF. The CDR3 nucleotides read TGTGCCAGCAGTTTCCCTCGCCTAGCGGGGGGGTCCGGGGAGCTGTTTTTT.

Only a few counts were recorded for this clonotype. This may be a read error: a much more frequent sequence differs by one nucleotide. The V call is TRBV20-1, the J call TRBJ1-6; D remains ambiguous. This CDR3 comprises 14 residues. Trimming stripped 3 bases from V and 10 bases from J, with 16 bases between. Germline V CDR1 and CDR2: DFQATT, SNEGSKA (reference sequence). In DNA form, the CDR3 reads TGCAGTGCTAGTGCAGCGCCTGAATCCTCACCCCTCCACTTT. Protein sequence: CSASAAPESSPLHF.

This clonotype is a singleton in its sample. The chain is built from TRBV12-3 or TRBV12-4 and TRBJ2-3, with 10 nucleotides matching TRBD1. Germline trimming cut 6 bases from V and 8 bases from J; bases unmatched to any gene: 11. The length of the CDR3 is 15 residues. This CDR3 reads CASSDDRGRTITQYF. In DNA form, the CDR3 reads TGTGCCAGCAGCGACGACAGGGGGCGGACAATTACGCAGTATTTT.

Only one count was recorded for this clonotype. The chain joins TRBV6-2 or TRBV6-3 to TRBJ2-5; TRBD2 might be the D (5 bases). This CDR3 spans 14 amino acids. Between the trimmed V and J ends, which lost 5 bases and 2 bases, there was a span of 12 bases. Germline-derived CDR1 and CDR2 are MNHEY and SVGEGT. Here the CDR3 DNA reads TGTGCCAGCAGTCAACTCGGGGATCAAGAGACCCAGTACTTC. Translated: CASSQLGDQETQYF.

The CDR3 DNA reads TGTGCCAGCAGCTATACAGGGATCGGCTCCTACGAGCAGTACTTC. Translation: CASSYTGIGSYEQYF. The gene calls are TRBV13 and TRBJ2-7; a possible D gene is TRBD1 (6 bases). Germline CDR1 reads PRHDT; CDR2 reads FYEKMQ (reference sequence). Trimming pared 4 bases from V and 0 bases from J, leaving 13 bases between. The CDR3 has 15 residues.

This chain's CDR3 is CSVEVGDRVYEQYF. The CDR3 DNA reads as TGCAGCGTTGAAGTAGGGGACAGGGTCTACGAGCAGTACTTC. The chain carries TRBV29-1 and TRBJ2-7, with TRBD1 identical over 9 bases. J lost 3 bases, V lost 1 base, and 4 bases had no gene match. This CDR3 contains 14 residues. The V gene's germline CDR1 is SQVTM and CDR2 ANQGSEA.